The clone carrying this T cell receptor (beta chain) was recorded many times. Its antigen is not identified. Amplified TCR beta CDR3 regions were obtained using RNA transcripts as template. Second-round multiplex PCR followed a first-round RT-PCR using HTBI primers. TCRdb analysed the multiplex PCR reads with MiXCR anew, one entry per CDR3 protein. The sample contains about 640,000 distinct CDR3 sequences, about two fifths of which appear only once. A duration under 3 months, NOSPECS ≥4, CAS ≥3 and moderate-to-severe activity characterized the donors with ophthalmopathy. In this cohort, patients with other autoimmune diseases, uncontrolled infections, pregnancy or lactation were excluded. The authors diagnosed from clinical symptoms, serum thyroxine, TRAb, thyroid ultrasound and orbital computed tomography. The sample is drawn from a study of Graves' ophthalmopathy and Graves' hyperthyroidism. Overall study results and limits: Ophthalmopathy cases were distinguished from stable hyperthyroidism by a 13-signature model, reaching approximately 87% sensitivity and around 81% specificity.

The sample taken for sequencing was peripheral blood. This TCR was sampled from an adult man with Graves' ophthalmopathy.

CDR3 protein: CASSNPLSGRAVRTEAFF. CDR3 sequence (DNA): TGTGCCAGCAGCAATCCCCTCTCGGGCAGGGCCGTTCGCACTGAAGCTTTCTTT. The chain couples TRBV7-3 to TRBJ1-1; maybe TRBD1 (5 bases). Trimming shortened V by 5 bases and J by 4 bases, and 26 bases separated the two germline ends. The CDR3 has 18 residues. Germline V gives CDR1 SGHTA, CDR2 FQGTGA.